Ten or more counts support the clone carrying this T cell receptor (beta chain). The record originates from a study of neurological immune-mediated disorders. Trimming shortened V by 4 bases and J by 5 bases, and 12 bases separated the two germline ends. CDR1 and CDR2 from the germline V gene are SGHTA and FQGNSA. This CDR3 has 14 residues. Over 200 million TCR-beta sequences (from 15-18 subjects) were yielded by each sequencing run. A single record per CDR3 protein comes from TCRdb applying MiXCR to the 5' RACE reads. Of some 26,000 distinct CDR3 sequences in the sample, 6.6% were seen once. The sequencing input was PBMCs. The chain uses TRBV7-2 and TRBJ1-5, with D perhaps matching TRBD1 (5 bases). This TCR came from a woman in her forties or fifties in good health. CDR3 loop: CASSSKVGDQPQHF. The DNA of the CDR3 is TGTGCCAGCAGCTCCAAGGTGGGGGATCAGCCCCAGCATTTT.